The 31 T cell receptor beta chains in this list originate from one sample, sequenced in a study of OX40 agonist ivuxolimab in advanced cancers. TCRdb's table, derived via immunoSEQ multiplex PCR, lists solely in-frame clones and lacks some. The sample carries 50,000 to 75,000 clones, over 80% recorded once. This specimen was CD4+ or CD8+ T cells sorted from blood, taken in a trial of the OX40 agonist ivuxolimab. These receptor sequences come from an adult with an advanced solid tumor such as melanoma, head and neck, liver or kidney cancer.

V and J are TRBV7-3 and TRBJ1-2; a weak D match, TRBD1 (6 bases). Germline CDR1 is SGHTA and CDR2 is FQGTGA. Trimming pared 1 base from V and 8 bases from J, leaving 14 bases between. The length of the CDR3 is 14 residues. In DNA form, the CDR3 reads TGTGCCAGCAGCTTAAATCCTACAGGGTACGGCTACACCTTC. Translating it yields CASSLNPTGYGYTF. The whole variable domain, remainder taken from reference TRBV7-3 and TRBJ1-2, is GAGVSQTPSNKVTEKGKYVELRCDPISGHTALYWYRQSLGQGPEFLIYFQGTGAADDSGLPNDRFFAVRPEGSVSTLKIQRTERGDSAVYLCASSLNPTGYGYTFGSGTRLTVV.

This chain connects TRBV9 to TRBJ2-1; D gene ambiguous. CDR1 and CDR2 (germline): SGDLS, YYNGEE. The CDR3 has 14 residues. V gave up 0 bases and J gave up 11 bases, with 15 bases separating them. CDR3 protein: CASSVVAPSIQQFF. DNA for the CDR3: TGTGCCAGCAGCGTAGTTGCCCCATCCATCCAGCAGTTCTTC.

This rearrangement joins TRBV7-9 to TRBJ2-3; D is possibly TRBD1 or TRBD2 (5 bases each). This CDR3 has 15 amino acids. CDR1 SEHNR and CDR2 FQNEAQ come from the germline V gene (reference sequence). V shed 8 bases and J shed 1 base, with 16 bases lying between them. The CDR3 spells CASVSSRAGTDTQYF. The CDR3, as DNA: TGTGCCAGCGTATCTAGCAGGGCAGGCACAGATACGCAGTATTTT.

The rearrangement joins TRBV11-1 to TRBJ2-3, with 7 positions matching TRBD2. The J segment lost 3 bases and the V segment lost 4 bases, leaving 4 bases of the junction unmatched. The CDR3 is made up of 14 amino acids. Germline lookup yields CDR1 SGHAT and CDR2 FQDESV (reference sequence). This chain's CDR3 is CASSSWGGTDTQYF. The DNA for the CDR3 is TGTGCCAGCAGCTCCTGGGGGGGGACAGATACGCAGTATTTT.

Only a few counts were recorded for this clone. The genes are TRBV6-5 and TRBJ2-3; 8 nucleotides match TRBD1. Germline V gene data show CDR1 as MNHEY and CDR2 as SVGAGI. There are 14 residues in the CDR3. Losses at the gene ends were 5 bases for V and 3 bases for J; bases not matched to a gene: 4. The CDR3 bases are TGTGCCAGCAGTCGGACAGGGCAAACAGATACGCAGTATTTT. Translation: CASSRTGQTDTQYF.

The chain combines TRBV18 with TRBJ2-7; tentatively, D is TRBD1 (6 bases). The CDR3 has 16 amino acids. The V and J ends lost 3 bases and 4 bases respectively, with 19 bases between them. Looked up from germline, CDR1 is KGHSH and CDR2 is LQKENI. The CDR3 DNA follows: TGTGCCAGCTCACCTAAGGATCGGACAGCTTCTTACGAGCAGTACTTC. This encodes CASSPKDRTASYEQYF.

Notes on this clone: One end of the junction fails to match germline, which may point to a read error. The chain employs TRBV7-3 and TRBJ2-1, with D tentatively TRBD1 (6 bases). CDR3 length: 13 residues. Per the germline V gene, CDR1 is SGHTA and CDR2 is FQGTGA. In nucleotides, the CDR3 is TGTGCCAGCAGCTTGGGGGCCGTTGACAGGCTAATCTTC. The encoded protein is CASSLGAVDRLIF.

The chain joins TRBV6-1 to TRBJ1-1; the match to TRBD1 covers 7 bases. This CDR3 region has 14 residues. With V trimmed by 5 bases and J by 6 bases, 9 bases remained unmatched. CDR1 is MNHNS, CDR2 SASEGT, per germline. The chain's CDR3 is CASSRDRIASEAFF. CDR3 nucleotides: TGTGCCAGCAGTAGGGACAGAATAGCCTCTGAAGCTTTCTTT.

This chain uses TRBV18 with TRBJ2-7; 7 positions agree with TRBD1. The CDR3 spans 16 residues. CDR1 and CDR2 from the germline V gene are KGHSH and LQKENI. Trimming cost V 2 bases and J 2 bases; bases outside gene matches: 9. The CDR3 loop is CASSPDPGTATYEQYF. DNA of the CDR3: TGTGCCAGCTCACCAGACCCCGGGACAGCGACCTACGAGCAGTACTTC.

The rearrangement joins TRBV19 to TRBJ1-2; D remains ambiguous. V was cut by 7 bases and J by 4 bases, with 16 bases left in between. Germline V lookup: CDR1 LNHDA, CDR2 SQIVND (reference sequence). CDR3 size: 14 residues. The CDR3 DNA is TGTGCCAGTACCGATCCTCGCGTCCTCTATGGCTACACCTTC. This translates into CASTDPRVLYGYTF.

The J gene is TRBJ2-7, the V gene TRBV7-2, with D perhaps matching TRBD1 or TRBD2 (6 bases each). This CDR3 region has 17 residues. CDR1 is SGHTA, CDR2 FQGNSA, per germline. Trimming left V 1 base short and J 6 bases short, with 22 bases between. The CDR3 spells CASSLVGGGQNVGEQYF. DNA of the CDR3: TGTGCCAGCAGCTTAGTCGGAGGGGGACAAAATGTGGGCGAGCAGTACTTC.

Points on this clone: At one of its ends the junction is not consistent with the germline gene, which may arise from a read error. The chain uses TRBV11-2 and TRBJ1-6; a weak D match, TRBD1 (5 bases). Germline V gives CDR1 SGHAT, CDR2 FQNNGV. The CDR3 loop spans 15 amino acids. The CDR3 region is CASSLGAGNNSPLHF. The CDR3 nucleotides read TGTGCCAGCAGTTTAGGGGCAGGGAACAATTCACCCCTCCACTTT.

The chain combines TRBV4-2 with TRBJ1-6; TRBD1 aligns across 7 bases. J was trimmed by 4 bases and V by 0 bases; bases with no gene match: 9. CDR3 length: 18 amino acids. Germline V gene sequence: CDR1 LGHNA, CDR2 YNFKEQ. The CDR3 DNA sequence: TGTGCCAGCAGCCAAGATCAGGGGGGGGCCGATTATAATTCACCCCTCCACTTT. Protein: CASSQDQGGADYNSPLHF.

This chain links TRBV9 with TRBJ1-6, with D perhaps matching TRBD1 (5 bases). V lost 1 base, J lost 6 bases, and 11 bases lay in between. The germline V gene encodes CDR1 SGDLS and CDR2 YYNGEE. This CDR3 is 15 amino acids long. CDR3 loop: CASSVQGAGNSPLHF. As DNA, the CDR3 is TGTGCCAGCAGCGTACAAGGGGCAGGTAATTCACCCCTCCACTTT.

This clone showed up just once. The chain couples TRBV28 to TRBJ2-7; D unclear. The V end lost 5 bases, the J end lost 2 bases, and 7 bases lay between the germline ends. There are 12 residues in the CDR3. CDR1 is MDHEN, CDR2 SYDVKM, per germline. The CDR3 is CASSPAPYEQYF. CDR3 bases: TGTGCCAGCAGTCCCGCTCCCTACGAGCAGTACTTC.

This chain links TRBV6-6 with TRBJ1-1, with D perhaps matching TRBD1 (6 bases). This CDR3 region has 14 residues. Germline V gene data show CDR1 as MNHNY and CDR2 as SVGAGI (reference sequence). Trimming removed 4 bases at V and 3 bases at J, with 12 bases between. The CDR3 coding sequence is TGTGCCAGCAGTTTTCCGGGGGCGTACACTGAAGCTTTCTTT. This encodes CASSFPGAYTEAFF.

The chain links TRBV27 to TRBJ1-2; 10 nucleotides align to TRBD1. V dropped 7 bases and J dropped 6; count of bases not matched to a gene: 11. Germline values: CDR1 MNHEY, CDR2 SMNVEV (reference sequence). The CDR3 is made up of 15 amino acids. The CDR3 loop is CASTLTYDRGHGYTF. CDR3 DNA sequence: TGTGCCAGCACACTTACCTATGACAGGGGGCATGGCTACACCTTC.

CDR3 nucleotides: TGTGCCAGCAGTTTGCCGGGGCCTCAGCCCCAGCATTTT. Translated: CASSLPGPQPQHF. The V gene is TRBV28, the J gene TRBJ1-5, with a weak D call TRBD1 (5 bases). Germline V gene sequence: CDR1 MDHEN, CDR2 SYDVKM. CDR3 length equals 13 residues. The V end lost 3 bases, the J end lost 6 bases, and 9 bases lay between the germline ends. Full variable domain (rest looked up from reference TRBV28 and TRBJ1-5): DVKVTQSSRYLVKRTGEKVFLECVQDMDHENMFWYRQDPGLGLRLIYFSYDVKMKEKGDIPEGYSVSREKKERFSLILESASTNQTSMYLCASSLPGPQPQHFGDGTRLSIL.

The gene calls are TRBV5-4 and TRBJ1-5; D call uncertain. There are 14 residues in the CDR3. V lost 0 bases and J 3 bases, leaving 7 bases between the germline ends. CDR1 and CDR2 from the germline V gene are SGHNT and YYREEE (reference sequence). CDR3 amino acids: CASSLGQTNQPQHF. The CDR3 region has the DNA TGTGCCAGCAGCTTGGGGCAGACCAATCAGCCCCAGCATTTT.

The CDR3: CASSGPLGSLHF. The CDR3 coding sequence is TGTGCCAGCAGTGGACCCCTAGGATCCCTCCACTTT. The chain uses TRBV6-1 and TRBJ1-6; D is ambiguous. Trimming took 4 bases from V and 14 from J, leaving 12 bases between them. CDR3 length equals 12 residues. Germline-derived CDR1 and CDR2 are MNHNS and SASEGT.

The J gene is TRBJ2-1, the V gene TRBV28; 14 bases align to TRBD2. The CDR3 contains 18 residues. V shed 5 bases and J 4 bases; nucleotides not matched to a gene: 10. Germline loops: CDR1 MDHEN, CDR2 SYDVKM. CDR3 sequence: CASSPGLAGGKGYNEQFF. The CDR3 DNA is TGTGCCAGCAGTCCCGGACTAGCGGGGGGTAAGGGTTACAATGAGCAGTTCTTC.

This clone was seen once. This sequence joins TRBV5-1 and TRBJ2-1; TRBD1 agrees at 9 bases. This CDR3 has 16 residues. Per the germline V gene, CDR1 is SGHRS and CDR2 is YFSETQ. V shed 6 bases, J shed 4 bases, and the junction held 11 bases outside the gene matches. For the CDR3, the DNA is TGCGCCAGCACCTTAGACCCGGGACAGGGATACAATGAGCAGTTCTTC. Translation gives CASTLDPGQGYNEQFF.

The chain is built from TRBV29-1 and TRBJ1-3; tentatively, D is TRBD1 (6 bases). There are 11 residues in the CDR3. V was cut by 5 bases and J by 8 bases, with 10 bases left in between. The germline V gene has CDR1 SQVTM and CDR2 ANQGSEA. The CDR3 coding sequence is TGCAGCGTTAAAGGGGGGGACACCATATATTTT. Translated: CSVKGGDTIYF.

The V gene is TRBV6-6, the J gene TRBJ2-7; 7 positions agree with TRBD1. This CDR3 has 12 amino acids. In germline, CDR1 is MNHNY, CDR2 SVGAGI (reference sequence). V shed 6 bases and J 10 bases; nucleotides not matched to a gene: 9. The CDR3 region has the DNA TGTGCCAGCAGAACGACAGGGCCGGAACAGTACTTC. Translation: CASRTTGPEQYF.

The chain couples TRBV5-8 to TRBJ2-5, with TRBD2 as a possible D gene (5 bases). CDR1 and CDR2 from the germline V gene are SGHTS and YDEGEE. The CDR3 length is 16 residues. V shed 0 bases and J shed 0 bases, with 12 bases lying between them. In DNA form, the CDR3 reads TGTGCCAGCAGCTTGGGAAGGACTGTGTACCAAGAGACCCAGTACTTC. The encoded protein is CASSLGRTVYQETQYF.

This chain connects TRBV7-6 to TRBJ2-2, with TRBD2 matching 10 bases. The junction had 8 bases not matched to a gene; V was cut back by 5 bases and J by 5 bases. Germline V CDR1 and CDR2: SGHVS, FNYEAQ. The CDR3 runs 16 residues. CDR3 in DNA: TGTGCCAGCAGCCCCGTGGCTAGCGGGGGTACCGGGGAGCTGTTTTTT. This codes for CASSPVASGGTGELFF.

The genes are TRBV14 and TRBJ1-2; 7 bases match TRBD1. V was clipped by 4 bases and J by 0 bases; unmatched bases: 8. The CDR3 spans 16 residues. Germline CDR1 reads SGHDN; CDR2 reads FVKESK. CDR3 bases: TGTGCCAGCAGCCGCATGACCGGGACAGCTAACTATGGCTACACCTTC. Encoded protein: CASSRMTGTANYGYTF.

The chain uses TRBV5-1 and TRBJ2-2; 9 bases align to TRBD1. CDR3 size: 15 residues. CDR1 is SGHRS, CDR2 YFSETQ, per germline. The ends lost 4 bases at V and 3 bases at J; junction bases unmatched: 4. CDR3 residues: CASSPRDRDTGELFF. CDR3 bases: TGCGCCAGCAGCCCCCGGGACAGGGACACCGGGGAGCTGTTTTTT.

The chain is built from TRBV7-2 and TRBJ2-3; D ambiguous. This CDR3 is 15 amino acids long. The V end lost 3 bases, the J end lost 2 bases, and 12 bases lay between the germline ends. CDR1 is SGHTA, CDR2 FQGNSA, per germline. The CDR3 here is CASSFRRVVTDTQYF. In nucleotides, the CDR3 is TGTGCCAGCAGCTTTCGTCGAGTGGTCACAGATACGCAGTATTTT.

The genes are TRBV4-1 and TRBJ2-3; D gene uncertain. CDR1 and CDR2 from the germline V gene are MGHRA and YSYEKL. This CDR3 contains 13 residues. Between the trimmed V and J ends, which lost 1 base and 4 bases, there was a span of 6 bases. The CDR3 reads CASSQALADTQYF. CDR3 DNA: TGCGCCAGCAGCCAAGCCCTAGCAGATACGCAGTATTTT.

The chain joins TRBV7-8 to TRBJ1-2; D unclear. The CDR3 is made up of 14 amino acids. Trimming took off 3 bases at V and 8 bases at J, with 16 bases between the two ends. Per the germline V gene, CDR1 is SGHVS and CDR2 is FQNEAQ. CDR3 nucleotide sequence: TGTGCCAGCAGCTTCTACGCAGTGAATCAGGGCTACACCTTC. Amino acids: CASSFYAVNQGYTF. Filled out from reference TRBV7-8 and TRBJ1-2, the complete variable domain reads GAGVSQSPRYKVAKRGQDVALRCDPISGHVSLFWYQQALGQGPEFLTYFQNEAQLDKSGLPSDRFFAERPEGSVSTLKIQRTQQEDSAVYLCASSFYAVNQGYTFGSGTRLTVV.